The rows below give T cell receptor beta chains drawn from one sample of a study of cytomegalovirus exposure and HLA in healthy donors. Assay: immunoSEQ multiplex PCR; the TCRdb copy retains only in-frame clones and omits some. The repertoire holds 90,000 to 100,000 clones, with around 77% as singletons. Material for sequencing was PBMCs. The receptors shown here come from a female donor in good health and CMV-seronegative. The CDR3 runs from the conserved cysteine through the conserved F or W. The order of the fields is CDR3 protein, CDR3 DNA, J gene, V gene, D gene, clone size. A D gene is named only where the DNA matches it firmly. Expanded clones get a size class; other rows say once, few or many, or leave the size out.

CDR3 protein: CASSILAGAISEQFF
CDR3 DNA: TGTGCCAGCAGTATCTTAGCGGGAGCTATAAGTGAGCAGTTCTTC
J gene: TRBJ2-1
V gene: TRBV28
D gene: TRBD2
clone size: -

CDR3 protein: CASSVTGDEQFF
CDR3 DNA: TGTGCCAGCAGTGTAACAGGAGATGAGCAGTTCTTC
J gene: TRBJ2-1
V gene: TRBV6-5
D gene: -
clone size: -

CDR3 protein: CASSLGTGSTGELFF
CDR3 DNA: TGTGCCAGCAGCCTCGGGACAGGCTCGACCGGGGAGCTGTTTTTT
J gene: TRBJ2-2
V gene: TRBV13
D gene: TRBD1
clone size: -

CDR3 protein: CASSWDSSGRGTGELFF
CDR3 DNA: TGCGCCAGCAGCTGGGATTCTAGCGGGAGAGGTACCGGGGAGCTGTTTTTT
J gene: TRBJ2-2
V gene: TRBV5-1
D gene: TRBD2
clone size: -

CDR3 protein: CASRPDRGRHYTQYF
CDR3 DNA: TGTGCCAGCAGACCCGACAGGGGTCGGCATTATACGCAGTATTTT
J gene: TRBJ2-3
V gene: TRBV6-5
D gene: TRBD1
clone size: -

CDR3 protein: CASSYSRTIREQFF
CDR3 DNA: TGTGCCAGCAGTTACTCGAGGACTATCCGAGAGCAGTTCTTC
J gene: TRBJ2-1
V gene: TRBV6-5
D gene: -
clone size: -

CDR3 protein: CASSLVRDGYTF
CDR3 DNA: TGTGCCAGCAGCTTGGTCCGAGATGGCTACACCTTC
J gene: TRBJ1-2
V gene: TRBV5-8
D gene: -
clone size: -

CDR3 protein: CSAGGRLGETQYF
CDR3 DNA: TGCAGCGCCGGGGGAAGACTCGGGGAGACCCAGTACTTC
J gene: TRBJ2-5
V gene: TRBV29-1
D gene: -
clone size: -

CDR3 protein: CSAETDRGAYEQYF
CDR3 DNA: TGCAGCGCTGAAACCGACAGGGGAGCCTACGAGCAGTACTTC
J gene: TRBJ2-7
V gene: TRBV29-1
D gene: TRBD1
clone size: -

CDR3 protein: CASRTGDFGNEQFF
CDR3 DNA: TGTGCCAGCAGGACAGGGGATTTTGGCAATGAGCAGTTCTTC
J gene: TRBJ2-1
V gene: TRBV28
D gene: TRBD1
clone size: -

CDR3 protein: CASSLWVPSGSLPGELFF
CDR3 DNA: TGTGCCAGCAGTTTATGGGTTCCTAGCGGGAGTCTGCCCGGGGAGCTGTTTTTT
J gene: TRBJ2-2
V gene: TRBV27
D gene: TRBD2
clone size: -

CDR3 protein: CASSIWTGNYGYTF
CDR3 DNA: TGTGCCAGCAGCATATGGACAGGGAACTATGGCTACACCTTC
J gene: TRBJ1-2
V gene: TRBV5-5
D gene: TRBD1
clone size: -

CDR3 protein: CASSQDKFGGYTDTQYF
CDR3 DNA: TGTGCCAGCAGCCAAGATAAATTCGGAGGCTACACAGATACGCAGTATTTT
J gene: TRBJ2-3
V gene: TRBV14
D gene: -
clone size: -

CDR3 protein: CASSLLAVVSYNEQFF
CDR3 DNA: TGTGCCAGCAGTTTACTAGCGGTAGTCTCCTACAATGAGCAGTTCTTC
J gene: TRBJ2-1
V gene: TRBV27
D gene: TRBD2
clone size: -

CDR3 protein: CASSLDAKRGGVADTQYF
CDR3 DNA: TGTGCCAGCAGCTTAGACGCCAAGCGGGGGGGCGTGGCAGATACGCAGTATTTT
J gene: TRBJ2-3
V gene: TRBV7-6
D gene: TRBD2
clone size: -

CDR3 protein: CASSLSRNQPQHF
CDR3 DNA: TGTGCCAGCAGCCTGAGCCGCAATCAGCCCCAGCATTTT
J gene: TRBJ1-5
V gene: TRBV11-1
D gene: -
clone size: few

CDR3 protein: CASSLGGTDTQYF
CDR3 DNA: TGTGCCAGCAGTTTGGGGGGGACAGATACGCAGTATTTT
J gene: TRBJ2-3
V gene: TRBV28
D gene: TRBD2
clone size: few

CDR3 protein: CASSILDSLISYNEQFF
CDR3 DNA: TGTGCCAGTAGTATCTTGGACAGCTTAATTTCCTACAATGAGCAGTTCTTC
J gene: TRBJ2-1
V gene: TRBV19
D gene: -
clone size: few

CDR3 protein: CASSLRGAYTDTQYF
CDR3 DNA: TGTGCTAGCAGCTTACGGGGGGCCTACACAGATACGCAGTATTTT
J gene: TRBJ2-3
V gene: TRBV7-7
D gene: -
clone size: -

CDR3 protein: CASSLEGEWTGELFF
CDR3 DNA: TGTGCCAGCAGCCTCGAGGGGGAGTGGACCGGGGAGCTGTTTTTT
J gene: TRBJ2-2
V gene: TRBV7-9
D gene: -
clone size: -

CDR3 protein: CASTSAGLRGQETQYF
CDR3 DNA: TGTGCCAGCACCTCGGCCGGCCTTAGGGGCCAAGAGACCCAGTACTTC
J gene: TRBJ2-5
V gene: TRBV6-6
D gene: -
clone size: -

CDR3 protein: CASSLGGRELGETQYF
CDR3 DNA: TGTGCCAGCAGTTTGGGGGGGCGGGAGCTTGGAGAGACCCAGTACTTC
J gene: TRBJ2-5
V gene: TRBV27
D gene: -
clone size: once

CDR3 protein: CAISPARGFEKLFF
CDR3 DNA: TGTGCCATCAGTCCGGCCCGGGGATTCGAAAAACTGTTTTTT
J gene: TRBJ1-4
V gene: TRBV10-3
D gene: -
clone size: -

CDR3 protein: CASSQSMRNTGELFF
CDR3 DNA: TGTGCCAGCAGCCAATCAATGAGGAACACCGGGGAGCTGTTTTTT
J gene: TRBJ2-2
V gene: TRBV14
D gene: -
clone size: -

CDR3 protein: CASSLRRSTVDFFYEQYF
CDR3 DNA: TGTGCCAGCAGCTTGAGGAGGTCGACGGTCGACTTTTTCTACGAGCAGTACTTC
J gene: TRBJ2-7
V gene: TRBV7-2
D gene: -
clone size: -

CDR3 protein: CASSSGGREPSYEQYF
CDR3 DNA: TGCGCCAGCAGCTCTGGGGGGCGGGAGCCTTCCTACGAGCAGTACTTC
J gene: TRBJ2-7
V gene: TRBV5-1
D gene: -
clone size: -

CDR3 protein: CASSSGSNTEAFF
CDR3 DNA: TGTGCCAGCTCATCCGGGTCGAACACTGAAGCTTTCTTT
J gene: TRBJ1-1
V gene: TRBV18
D gene: -
clone size: -

CDR3 protein: CSVLSGLSTDTQYF
CDR3 DNA: TGCAGCGTTCTGAGCGGGTTGTCGACAGATACGCAGTATTTT
J gene: TRBJ2-3
V gene: TRBV29-1
D gene: -
clone size: few

CDR3 protein: CASRPGDRPNYEQYF
CDR3 DNA: TGTGCCAGTAGACCGGGGGACAGGCCGAACTACGAGCAGTACTTC
J gene: TRBJ2-7
V gene: TRBV19
D gene: TRBD1
clone size: -

CDR3 protein: CASSQDLRATEAFF
CDR3 DNA: TGTGCCAGCAGCCAAGATCTGAGGGCCACTGAAGCTTTCTTT
J gene: TRBJ1-1
V gene: TRBV14
D gene: -
clone size: few

CDR3 protein: CASSRFTGDQPQHF
CDR3 DNA: TGTGCCAGCAGTCGATTCACAGGGGATCAGCCCCAGCATTTT
J gene: TRBJ1-5
V gene: TRBV2
D gene: TRBD1
clone size: -

CDR3 protein: CASSGNAGTASYEQYF
CDR3 DNA: TGTGCCAGCAGTGGCAACGCCGGGACAGCCTCCTACGAGCAGTACTTC
J gene: TRBJ2-7
V gene: TRBV28
D gene: TRBD1
clone size: -

CDR3 protein: CASRTVRYGYTF
CDR3 DNA: TGTGCCAGTAGGACAGTCCGCTATGGCTACACCTTC
J gene: TRBJ1-2
V gene: TRBV19
D gene: -
clone size: once

CDR3 protein: CASTGRGGEQYF
CDR3 DNA: TGTGCCAGCACAGGGAGGGGAGGAGAGCAGTACTTC
J gene: TRBJ2-7
V gene: TRBV6-6
D gene: TRBD2
clone size: -

CDR3 protein: CASRRPGTGWGTEAFF
CDR3 DNA: TGTGCCAGCAGACGTCCCGGGACAGGGTGGGGCACTGAAGCTTTCTTT
J gene: TRBJ1-1
V gene: TRBV28
D gene: TRBD1
clone size: once

CDR3 protein: CASSAQGTQYGYTF
CDR3 DNA: TGTGCCAGCAGTGCACAGGGAACCCAATATGGCTACACCTTC
J gene: TRBJ1-2
V gene: TRBV6-1
D gene: -
clone size: -

CDR3 protein: CASSYYSGSSYEQYF
CDR3 DNA: TGTGCCAGCAGCTATTATAGCGGGAGCTCCTACGAGCAGTACTTC
J gene: TRBJ2-7
V gene: TRBV6-5
D gene: TRBD2
clone size: -